The subject of this entry is one T cell receptor (beta chain). What it recognizes is unknown. The CDR3 is 14 amino acids. Germline V gene data show CDR1 as SGHVS and CDR2 as FNYEAQ. V was pared by 5 bases and J by 2 bases, with 10 bases between. These data belong to a study of siplizumab effects on memory and regulatory T cells. Method: immunoSEQ multiplex PCR; TCRdb's copy keeps in-frame clones and lacks some. The repertoire has about 56,000 clones, approximately 97% of them found once; the top ten carry 0.85% to 1.4%. Findings and limits, study-wide: Proliferating Tregs in siplizumab cultures were never verified as suppressive.

Sequencing was done on a sample of naive CD8+ T cells sorted from blood. The TCR originated in a human donor in good health. The chain couples TRBV7-6 to TRBJ1-5; possible D gene TRBD1, 5 bases. The CDR3 loop reads CASSGGVGNQPQHF. The DNA for the CDR3 is TGTGCCAGCAGCGGAGGGGTGGGCAATCAGCCCCAGCATTTT.